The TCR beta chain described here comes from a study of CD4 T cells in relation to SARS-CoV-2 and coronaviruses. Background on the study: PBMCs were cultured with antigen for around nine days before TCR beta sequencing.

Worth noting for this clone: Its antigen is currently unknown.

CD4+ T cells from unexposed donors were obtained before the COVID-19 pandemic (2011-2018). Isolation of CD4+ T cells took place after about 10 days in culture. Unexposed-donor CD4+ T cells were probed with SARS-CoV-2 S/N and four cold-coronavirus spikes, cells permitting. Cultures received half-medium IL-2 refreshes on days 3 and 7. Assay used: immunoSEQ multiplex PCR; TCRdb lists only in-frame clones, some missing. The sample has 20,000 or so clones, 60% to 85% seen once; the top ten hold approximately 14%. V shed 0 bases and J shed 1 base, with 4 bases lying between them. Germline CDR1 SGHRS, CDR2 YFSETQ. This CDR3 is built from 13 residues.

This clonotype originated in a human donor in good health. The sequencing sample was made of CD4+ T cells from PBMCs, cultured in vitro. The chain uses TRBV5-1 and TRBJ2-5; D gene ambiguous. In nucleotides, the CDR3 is TGCGCCAGCAGCTTGGGGTTCCAAGAGACCCAGTACTTC. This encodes CASSLGFQETQYF. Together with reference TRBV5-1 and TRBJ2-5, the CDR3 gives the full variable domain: KAGVTQTPRYLIKTRGQQVTLSCSPISGHRSVSWYQQTPGQGLQFLFEYFSETQRNKGNFPGRFSGRQFSNSRSEMNVSTLELGDSALYLCASSLGFQETQYFGPGTRLLVL.